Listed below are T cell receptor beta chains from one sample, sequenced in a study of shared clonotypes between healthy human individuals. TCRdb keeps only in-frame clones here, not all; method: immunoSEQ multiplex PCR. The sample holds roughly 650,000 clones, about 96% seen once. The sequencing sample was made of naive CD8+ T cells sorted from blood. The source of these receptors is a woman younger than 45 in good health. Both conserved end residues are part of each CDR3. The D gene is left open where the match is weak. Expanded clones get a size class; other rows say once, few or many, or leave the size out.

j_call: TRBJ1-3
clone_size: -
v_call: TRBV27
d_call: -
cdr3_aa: CASSPLPGAGNTIYF
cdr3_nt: TGTGCCAGCAGTCCCCTCCCGGGGGCTGGAAACACCATATATTTT

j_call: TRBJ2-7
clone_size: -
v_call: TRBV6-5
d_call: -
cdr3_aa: CASSYTLDGRSYEQYF
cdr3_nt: TGTGCCAGCAGTTACACCCTCGACGGCCGCTCCTACGAGCAGTACTTC

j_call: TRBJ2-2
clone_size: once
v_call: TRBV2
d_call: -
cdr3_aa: CASKARETGELFF
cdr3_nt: TGTGCCAGCAAGGCTAGGGAGACCGGGGAGCTGTTTTTT

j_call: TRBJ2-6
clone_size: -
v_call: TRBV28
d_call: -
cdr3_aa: CASSSLTGRASGANVLTF
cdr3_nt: TGTGCCAGCAGTTCCTTGACAGGGAGGGCCTCTGGGGCCAACGTCCTGACTTTC

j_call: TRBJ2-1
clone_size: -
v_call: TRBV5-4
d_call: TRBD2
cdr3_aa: CASNTGGNEQFF
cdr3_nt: TGTGCCAGCAATACGGGGGGAAATGAGCAGTTCTTC

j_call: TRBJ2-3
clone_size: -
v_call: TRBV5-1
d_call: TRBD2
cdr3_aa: CASRGGRGRTDTQYF
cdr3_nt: TGCGCCAGCAGGGGAGGGCGGGGACGCACAGATACGCAGTATTTT

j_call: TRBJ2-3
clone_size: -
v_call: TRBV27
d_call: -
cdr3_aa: CASSLGGGTDTQYF
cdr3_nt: TGTGCCAGCAGTCTAGGGGGGGGCACGGATACGCAGTATTTT

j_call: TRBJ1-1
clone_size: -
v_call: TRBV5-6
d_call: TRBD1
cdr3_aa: CASSSWDSEAFF
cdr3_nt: TGTGCCAGCAGCTCCTGGGACAGTGAAGCTTTCTTT

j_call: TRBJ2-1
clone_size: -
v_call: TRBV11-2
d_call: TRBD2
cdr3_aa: CASSLGLAVYNEQFF
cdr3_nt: TGTGCCAGCAGCTTAGGTCTAGCGGTCTACAATGAGCAGTTCTTC

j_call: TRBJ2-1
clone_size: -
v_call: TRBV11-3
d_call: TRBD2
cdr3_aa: CASSSPLSGPTNEQFF
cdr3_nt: TGTGCCAGCAGCTCGCCACTTAGCGGGCCAACTAATGAGCAGTTCTTC

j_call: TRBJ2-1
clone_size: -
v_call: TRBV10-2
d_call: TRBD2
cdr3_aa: CASRAGTRDEQFF
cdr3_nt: TGCGCCAGCAGGGCCGGGACTAGAGATGAGCAGTTCTTC

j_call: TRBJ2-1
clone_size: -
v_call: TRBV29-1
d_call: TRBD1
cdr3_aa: CSVVRTGDEQFF
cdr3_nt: TGCAGCGTTGTAAGGACAGGGGATGAGCAGTTCTTC

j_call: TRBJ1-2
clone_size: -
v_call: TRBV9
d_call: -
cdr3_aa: CASSASREMNYGYTF
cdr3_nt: TGTGCCAGCAGCGCCTCCAGGGAGATGAACTATGGCTACACCTTC

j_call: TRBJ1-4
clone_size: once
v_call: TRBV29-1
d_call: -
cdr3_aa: CSASAEAGREKLFF
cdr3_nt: TGCAGCGCTAGCGCCGAGGCAGGGCGTGAAAAACTGTTTTTT

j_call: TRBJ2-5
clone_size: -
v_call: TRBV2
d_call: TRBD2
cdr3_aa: CASSGASGNWETQYF
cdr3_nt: TGTGCCAGCAGTGGGGCTAGCGGGAATTGGGAGACCCAGTACTTC

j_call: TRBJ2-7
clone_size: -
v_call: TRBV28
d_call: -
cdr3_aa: CASSVDGTITSYEQYF
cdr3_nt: TGTGCCAGCAGTGTAGACGGGACGATTACCTCTTACGAGCAGTACTTC

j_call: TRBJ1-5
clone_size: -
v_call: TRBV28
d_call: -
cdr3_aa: CASSFDGGVSNQPQHF
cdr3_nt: TGTGCCAGCAGTTTCGATGGGGGAGTAAGCAATCAGCCCCAGCATTTT

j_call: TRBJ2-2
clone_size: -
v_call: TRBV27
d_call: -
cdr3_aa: CASSPTATGELFF
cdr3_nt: TGTGCCAGCAGCCCGACAGCCACCGGGGAGCTGTTTTTT

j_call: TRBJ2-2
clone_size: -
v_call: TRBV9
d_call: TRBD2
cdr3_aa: CASSVGGSLGELFF
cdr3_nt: TGTGCCAGCAGCGTAGGCGGGAGTCTAGGGGAGCTGTTTTTT

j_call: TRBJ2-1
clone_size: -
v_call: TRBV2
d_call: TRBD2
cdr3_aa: CASSLAGGTFNEQFF
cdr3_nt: TGTGCCAGCAGTTTGGCGGGAGGGACCTTCAATGAGCAGTTCTTC

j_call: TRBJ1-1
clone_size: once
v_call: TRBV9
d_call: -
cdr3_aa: CASSVGSGENMGNTEAFF
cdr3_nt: TGTGCCAGCAGCGTAGGGAGCGGGGAGAACATGGGGAACACTGAAGCTTTCTTT

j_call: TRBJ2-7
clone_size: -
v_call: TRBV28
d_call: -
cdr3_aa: CASSLVLGYEQYF
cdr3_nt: TGTGCCAGCAGTTTAGTTCTCGGGTACGAGCAGTACTTC

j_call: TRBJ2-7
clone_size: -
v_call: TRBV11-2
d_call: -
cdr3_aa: CASSLDRTGSYEQYF
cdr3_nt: TGTGCCAGCAGCTTAGATCGAACAGGCTCCTACGAGCAGTACTTC

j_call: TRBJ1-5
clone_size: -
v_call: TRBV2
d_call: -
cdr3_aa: CASQGYSNQPQHF
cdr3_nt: TGTGCCAGCCAGGGGTATAGCAATCAGCCCCAGCATTTT

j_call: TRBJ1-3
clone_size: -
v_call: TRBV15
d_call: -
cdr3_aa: CATSVRGVSGNTIYF
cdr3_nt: TGTGCCACCAGCGTTAGGGGGGTCTCTGGAAACACCATATATTTT

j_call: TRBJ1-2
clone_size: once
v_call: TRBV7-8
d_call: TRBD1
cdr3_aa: CASRATPGDRGDYGYTF
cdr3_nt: TGTGCCAGCAGAGCTACACCGGGGGACAGGGGGGACTATGGCTACACCTTC

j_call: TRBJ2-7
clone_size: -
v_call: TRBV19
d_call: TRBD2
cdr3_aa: CASSIAHGGLAGPRAYEQYF
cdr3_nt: TGTGCCAGTAGTATAGCCCACGGCGGACTAGCGGGACCTCGGGCCTACGAGCAGTACTTC

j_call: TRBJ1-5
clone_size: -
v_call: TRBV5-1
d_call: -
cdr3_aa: CASSFAGNQPQHF
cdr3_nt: TGCGCCAGCAGCTTCGCGGGGAACCAGCCCCAGCATTTT

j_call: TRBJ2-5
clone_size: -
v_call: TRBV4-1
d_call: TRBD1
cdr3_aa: CASSRGTVGEETQYF
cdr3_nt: TGCGCCAGCAGCCGGGGGACAGTGGGTGAAGAGACCCAGTACTTC

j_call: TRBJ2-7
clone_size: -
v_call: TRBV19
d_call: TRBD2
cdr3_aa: CASSIGTSGSNEQYF
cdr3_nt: TGTGCCAGTAGTATAGGGACTAGCGGGAGCAACGAGCAGTACTTC

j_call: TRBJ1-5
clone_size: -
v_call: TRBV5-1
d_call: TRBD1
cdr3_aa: CATNSTGDRYSNQPQHF
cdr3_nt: TGCGCCACCAACTCGACAGGGGACCGATATAGCAATCAGCCCCAGCATTTT

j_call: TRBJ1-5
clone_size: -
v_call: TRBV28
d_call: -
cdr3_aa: CASSTLVFGHGNQPQHF
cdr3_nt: TGTGCCAGCAGCACCCTTGTTTTTGGGCACGGCAATCAGCCCCAGCATTTT

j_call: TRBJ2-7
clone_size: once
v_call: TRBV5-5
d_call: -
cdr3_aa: CASTPGPPVPNEQYF
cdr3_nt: TGTGCCAGCACCCCGGGACCTCCTGTTCCTAACGAGCAGTACTTC

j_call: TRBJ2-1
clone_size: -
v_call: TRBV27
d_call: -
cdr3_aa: CASSKGPYNEQFF
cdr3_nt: TGTGCCAGCAGCAAAGGTCCCTACAATGAGCAGTTCTTC

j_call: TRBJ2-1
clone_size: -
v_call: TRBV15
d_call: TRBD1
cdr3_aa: CATSRGTGGSNEQFF
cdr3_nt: TGTGCCACCAGCAGAGGGACAGGGGGTTCCAATGAGCAGTTCTTC

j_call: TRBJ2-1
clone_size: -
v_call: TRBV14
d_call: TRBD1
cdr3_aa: CASSLLGTEIYNEQFF
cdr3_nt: TGTGCCAGCAGCCTCCTGGGGACAGAAATCTACAATGAGCAGTTCTTC

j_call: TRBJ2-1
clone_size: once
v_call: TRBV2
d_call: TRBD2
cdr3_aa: CASGTSGYNEQFF
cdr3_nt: TGTGCCAGCGGGACTAGCGGGTACAATGAGCAGTTCTTC

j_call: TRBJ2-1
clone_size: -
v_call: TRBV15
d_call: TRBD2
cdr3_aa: CATRGRLPGAGGPKEQFF
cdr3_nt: TGTGCCACCCGAGGACGGCTCCCAGGAGCGGGAGGGCCTAAGGAGCAGTTCTTC

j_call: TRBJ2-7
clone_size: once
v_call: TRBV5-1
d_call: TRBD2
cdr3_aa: CASSLDREGNYEQYF
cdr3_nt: TGCGCCAGCAGCTTGGATCGGGAGGGAAACTACGAGCAGTACTTC

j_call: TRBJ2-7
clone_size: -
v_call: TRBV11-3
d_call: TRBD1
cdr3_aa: CASSPRDREYEQYF
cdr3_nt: TGTGCCAGCAGCCCCCGGGACAGGGAATACGAGCAGTACTTC

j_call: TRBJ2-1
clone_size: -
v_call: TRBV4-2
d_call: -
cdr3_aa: CASSRAREQFF
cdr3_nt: TGTGCCAGCAGTCGCGCGCGGGAGCAGTTCTTC

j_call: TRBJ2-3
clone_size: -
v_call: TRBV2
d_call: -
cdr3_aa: CASSVPDTQYF
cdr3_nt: TGTGCCAGCAGTGTTCCAGATACGCAGTATTTT

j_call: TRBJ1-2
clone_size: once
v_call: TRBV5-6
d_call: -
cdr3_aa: CASSFVTDYGYTF
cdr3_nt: TGTGCCAGCAGCTTCGTGACAGACTATGGCTACACCTTC

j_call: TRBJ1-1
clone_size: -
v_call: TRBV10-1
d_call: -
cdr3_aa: CASSGPNTEAFF
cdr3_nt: TGCGCCAGCAGTGGTCCGAACACTGAAGCTTTCTTT

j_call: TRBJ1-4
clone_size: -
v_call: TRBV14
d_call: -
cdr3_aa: CASSQVSNAPTNEKLFF
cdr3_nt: TGTGCCAGCAGCCAAGTCTCCAACGCGCCAACTAATGAAAAACTGTTTTTT

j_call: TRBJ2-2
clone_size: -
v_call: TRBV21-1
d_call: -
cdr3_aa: CASRSDANTGELFF
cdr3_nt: TGTGCCAGCAGAAGCGACGCGAACACCGGGGAGCTGTTTTTT

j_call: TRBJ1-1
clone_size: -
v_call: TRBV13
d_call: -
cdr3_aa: CASSLTGNTEAFF
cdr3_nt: TGTGCCAGCAGCTTAACTGGGAACACTGAAGCTTTCTTT

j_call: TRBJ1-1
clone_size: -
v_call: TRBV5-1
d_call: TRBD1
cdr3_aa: CASSLRPGQGMENTEAFF
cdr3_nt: TGCGCCAGCAGCTTGCGTCCGGGACAGGGGATGGAGAACACTGAAGCTTTCTTT

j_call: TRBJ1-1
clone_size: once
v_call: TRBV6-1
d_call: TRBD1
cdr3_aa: CASSEEGALPNTEAFF
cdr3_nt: TGTGCCAGCAGTGAAGAGGGGGCGCTTCCGAACACTGAAGCTTTCTTT

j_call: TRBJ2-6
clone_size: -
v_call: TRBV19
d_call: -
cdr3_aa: CASSGSHIGPSGANVLTF
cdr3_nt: TGTGCCAGTAGTGGATCTCATATTGGACCCTCTGGGGCCAACGTCCTGACTTTC

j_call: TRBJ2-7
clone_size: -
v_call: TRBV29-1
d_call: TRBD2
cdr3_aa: CSVAVTSAVYEQYF
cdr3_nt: TGCAGCGTTGCGGTGACTAGCGCAGTTTACGAGCAGTACTTC

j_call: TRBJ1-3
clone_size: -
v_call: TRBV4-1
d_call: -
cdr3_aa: CASSQDLEENTIYF
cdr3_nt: TGCGCCAGCAGCCAAGATTTGGAGGAAAACACCATATATTTT

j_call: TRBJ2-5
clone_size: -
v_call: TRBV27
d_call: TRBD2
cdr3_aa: CASSPGTSGRQTQYF
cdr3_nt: TGTGCCAGCAGTCCAGGGACTAGCGGGAGACAGACCCAGTACTTC

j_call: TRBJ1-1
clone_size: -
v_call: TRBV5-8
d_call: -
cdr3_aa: CASSLPMNTEAFF
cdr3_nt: TGTGCCAGCAGCTTACCAATGAACACTGAAGCTTTCTTT

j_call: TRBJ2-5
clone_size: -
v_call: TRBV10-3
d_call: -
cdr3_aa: CAISEGLQETQYF
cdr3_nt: TGTGCCATCAGTGAGGGGCTGCAAGAGACCCAGTACTTC

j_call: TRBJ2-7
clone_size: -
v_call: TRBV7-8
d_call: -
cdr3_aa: CASSLAAGWGGQFYEQYF
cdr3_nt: TGTGCCAGCAGCTTAGCGGCAGGCTGGGGGGGACAGTTCTACGAGCAGTACTTC

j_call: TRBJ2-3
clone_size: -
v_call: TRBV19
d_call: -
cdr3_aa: CASSTWQDLNTDTQYF
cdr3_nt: TGTGCCAGTAGCACCTGGCAGGACCTAAACACAGATACGCAGTATTTT

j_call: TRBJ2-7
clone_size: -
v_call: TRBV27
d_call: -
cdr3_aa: CATRQSYEQYF
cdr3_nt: TGTGCCACCAGACAGTCCTACGAGCAGTACTTC

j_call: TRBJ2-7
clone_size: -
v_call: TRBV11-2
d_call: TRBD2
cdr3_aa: CASSAAGLAYEQYF
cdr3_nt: TGTGCCAGCAGCGCGGCGGGACTAGCCTACGAGCAGTACTTC

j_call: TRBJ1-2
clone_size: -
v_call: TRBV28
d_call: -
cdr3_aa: CASSLGTYGYTF
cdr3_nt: TGTGCCAGCAGTTTAGGCACCTATGGCTACACCTTC